This TCR beta chain was captured in a study of cytomegalovirus exposure and HLA in healthy donors (dated by TCRdb to 2015 to 2018). In terms of the full investigation: An earlier analysis of 587 of the donors reported approximately 260 Gb of sequence data and around 120 million unique TCR beta sequences obtained from some 200 million T cells. A later genetic analysis used genome-wide SNP genotypes for about three fifths of the 666 donors, treating that subset as a discovery cohort. The number of typed donors differed by locus: about 620-640 for A, B, C, DRB1 and DQB1; approximately 520 for DQA1; fewer than 610 for DPA1; and 400 to 480 for DPB1. In addition to the first cohort of hundreds of subjects, a separate validation cohort of under 150 different subjects was used. The aim of the study was to test whether cataloging public T cell receptors could identify signatures of past pathogen exposure. The study profiled the T cell repertoires of 500 to 800 subjects by immunosequencing and related them to cytomegalovirus serostatus. Among 350 to 400 genotyped donors of the cohort, an average of about 240,000 unique TCR beta nucleotide sequences were sequenced per donor, roughly a sixth of them non-productive. Donor age, sex, ethnicity and CMV serostatus were compiled together with the repertoire data. Rather than using new phenotypic data, the later analysis identified candidate immune exposures from TCR beta sequences and from how often those sequences occurred across donors. To predict cytomegalovirus infection status, the study combined high-throughput TCR immunosequencing, statistical association of individual TCRs with disease status, and machine learning. A later analysis re-examined previously published TCR beta repertoires from roughly 720 donors and added high-resolution HLA genotyping to investigate patterns of TCR occurrence. Class I and class II HLA loci were covered by the typing at four-digit resolution. Four to six DR-DQ haplotypes were handled as single units for association and clustering, since linkage in the cohort was strong. Every discovery cohort repertoire had been produced on one sequencing platform. Of the 398 genotyped donors, over 70% fell in the genetic ancestry cluster associated with self-reported Caucasian donors. An earlier analysis of roughly 580 of the donors used high-throughput TCR beta sequencing to judge whether each TCR beta V gene segment behaved as functional or pseudogenic. Around 320 gigabases of sequencing data and approximately 93 million unique TCR sequences were included in an early release covering about 700 HLA-typed donors. Broad study findings and their caveats: In a later analysis, HLA-associated TCR beta chains showed more clonal expansion and lower generation probabilities than non-associated chains that were equally common. According to a later analysis, most CMV-associated TCR beta chains appeared to be HLA-restricted, and the HLA associations seemed to be driven largely by CMV exposure. CMV serostatus was the only immune exposure information available for the cohort. The sequencing pipeline was judged likely to have produced a cluster of highly shared sequence variants as a technical artifact. The study gave a list of under 200 TCR beta chains associated with cytomegalovirus. A further reported finding was that TCR beta sequences accurately predicted the HLA-A and HLA-B alleles for most subjects in the first cohort. According to a later analysis, parvovirus B19, influenza, CMV and Epstein-Barr virus appeared linked to several top co-occurrence clusters. Roughly uniform sequencing depth across donors was assumed in presence/absence analyses, although this assumption may not hold. In a later genetic analysis, a missense DCLRE1C variant was associated with V-gene and J-gene trimming of TCR beta chains, and the association was replicated in an independent cohort. According to a later analysis, TCR association rates differed among HLA loci, with DRB1 alleles showing the most associated TCRs and HLA-C alleles showing the fewest. Cytomegalovirus status was reported to be diagnosed by the classifier with high specificity and sensitivity in both the original and validation cohorts. Over 15 rarely observed V segments, including chromosome 9 orphons, were excluded from the earlier analysis of about 610 of the donors because counts were too low. Only TCR beta chains were sequenced in this cohort, and the absence of alpha or paired-chain data limited detectable features. Linkage disequilibrium might explain the correlated functional status among segregating V segments, but an unknown experimental factor could not be ruled out. Because some donors lacked HLA typing at each locus, the association tests relied only on the typed subset. Because the 87-base-pair reads could not distinguish some IMGT-functional V segments, including TRBV6-2 and TRBV6-3, those segments were excluded. The authors suggested that the approach could potentially be generalized to other disease states and immunological phenotypes. A few of the identified cytomegalovirus-associated TCR beta chains were confirmed in vitro to be specific for cytomegalovirus antigens. In a later analysis, some 17,000 TCR beta sequences were associated with specific HLA alleles at a false discovery rate of 0.05. According to a later genetic analysis, donors in an Asian-associated ancestry cluster had fewer N-insertions in productive TCRs than the approximately 690-donor mean. When HLA alleles, especially DR and DQ, strongly co-occurred, attributing TCR associations to individual alleles was difficult. In an earlier analysis of under 600 of the donors, most TCR beta V segments were observed in productive rearrangements about 90% or about 30% of the time, broadly matching IMGT annotations. Most TCR sequences were observed very rarely across donors, whereas some public TCRs were present in many individuals.

Preparation of the library involved the immunoSEQ multiplex PCR assay. The multiplex PCR relied on a mix of 60 forward primers for TCR Vbeta segments and 13 reverse primers for TCR Jbeta segments. A multiplex PCR assay on genomic DNA amplified the CDR3 region of rearranged TCR beta genes. Amplified TCR beta libraries were sequenced as 87-base-pair reads on the Illumina HiSeq System. Under the source paper's analysis protocol: Across the 600 to 700 repertoires, a later analysis counted approximately 75 million unique TCR beta chains, 8.5 million to 12 million of which were shared by at least two donors. Raw reads were error-corrected and collapsed into unique sequences with a nearest-neighbor algorithm that merged closely related sequences to remove PCR and sequencing errors. CDR3 sequences were aligned to IMGT reference sequences to assign V, D and J gene segments. For a sequence to be retained, a match of at least six nucleotides to both a V gene segment and a J gene segment was required. A rearrangement counted as productive if the CDR3 had no stop codons and remained in frame with V and J, and every other rearrangement counted as non-productive. CDR3 was defined according to IMGT convention as the region running from the second conserved V-encoded cysteine to the conserved J-encoded phenylalanine. The earlier analysis of 450 to 750 of the donors excluded any sequence lacking an unambiguous match to a single V gene segment. An earlier analysis of 587 of the donors called V segments functional above 56.7% productive rearrangements and segregating when the between-donor standard deviation exceeded 5%. A statistical classification framework was built to diagnose cytomegalovirus status from the catalog of TCR beta chain sequences. A later analysis assigned V and J genes by comparing TCR nucleotide sequences with IMGT/GENE-DB human TR gene sequences. A later analysis assigned CDR3 sequences and most-parsimonious VDJ recombination scenarios with the TCRdist pipeline. A later analysis defined each TCR beta chain by its CDR3 amino acid sequence plus V-gene family, and excluded reads lacking a unique V-gene family. As a way to deal with suspected cross-contamination and a sequencing artifact, a later analysis dropped nearly 600 nucleotide sequences that were highly shared and had low generation probability. For each public chain, a later analysis derived a clonal expansion index from normalized ranks of inferred template counts within each repertoire. In a later analysis, generation probabilities were computed with a VDJ recombination model fitted to out-of-frame rearrangements, and the resulting probabilities were checked against IGoR. Hypergeometric tests were used in a later analysis to score TCR-TCR, TCR-HLA and TCR-CMV co-occurrence, with a repertoire-size bias correction applied to the TCR pairs. False discovery rates were estimated in a later analysis by permuting HLA or CMV assignments 20 times. In a later analysis, co-occurring TCRs were grouped with DBSCAN, and TCRdist sequence similarity was added when clustering was performed within HLA-allele-positive subsets. Repertoires with fewer than 30,000 or more than 120,000 public chains, plus five repertoires with anomalous nucleotide sharing, were excluded from co-occurrence clustering. TCRdb mirrors the immuneACCESS table, restricted to in-frame sequences. Some clones are absent from its copies; in checked studies, under half trace to an unresolved V gene, and the reason for the others is unknown. V, J and clone size reflect that table, while D and trimming were determined from the DNA. For this sample there are approximately 140,000 clones; roughly 79% appear just once. The ten largest account for about 1.7% of the sample.

V is cut back by 4 bases and J by 5 bases, with 5 bases in the junction unmatched. According to the germline V gene, CDR1 reads SNHLY and CDR2 reads FYNNEI. The CDR3 covers 15 residues, taking in both the cysteine and the phenylalanine. This entry keeps only the CDR3 DNA: 45 bases, framed from base 1. The cohort consisted of 666 healthy bone marrow donors. At the time of sampling, all cohort members were nominally healthy, though unrecorded immune exposures were likely present. The donor was CMV seronegative and belonged to the group of 352 seronegative cohort members. Each donor provided a peripheral blood sample, and peripheral blood mononuclear cells were used for TCR beta sequencing. Genomic DNA was extracted from the blood cell samples with the Qiagen DNeasy Blood Extraction Kit. In the case of this clone: Its antigen specificity is not known. No much larger clone exists at a distance of one base, and base qualities are not known.

The sequence was obtained from a woman aged 50 to 65 in good health and CMV-seronegative. This sequence uses TRBV2 and TRBJ1-5, and 10 bases in between align with TRBD1. The sample taken for sequencing was PBMCs. The CDR3 here reads CASSGDRGGDQPQHF. The DNA sequence is TGTGCCAGCAGTGGGGACAGGGGCGGGGATCAGCCCCAGCATTTT.